One T cell receptor beta chain is described in this entry. Its antigen remains unknown. This sample is drawn from a study of T cells in Graves' hyperthyroidism and ophthalmopathy. General study results and limits: It was a median approximately 6.9 months before onset that the model predicted ophthalmopathy.

In germline, CDR1 is SGDLS, CDR2 YYNGEE. V shed 4 bases and J shed 4 bases, with 17 bases lying between them. This CDR3 has 16 amino acids. RNA transcripts were the template for amplifying TCR beta CDR3 regions. With the HTBI primer set, the TCR CDR3 went through a first round of RT-PCR. TCRdb re-analysed the multiplex PCR reads in MiXCR, keeping a single row per CDR3 protein. The table includes about 380,000 distinct CDR3 sequences, approximately 15% detected once. Criteria for exclusion of patients were uncontrolled infection, other autoimmune disease, pregnancy or lactation. In making diagnoses, clinical symptoms, serum thyroxine and TRAb, thyroid ultrasound and orbital computed tomography were all used. Cells are PBMCs isolated from about 10 ml of fresh blood.

What was sequenced was blood. This TCR was recovered from a woman aged 55-70 years with Graves' hyperthyroidism. The genes are TRBV9 and TRBJ2-2; TRBD1 might be the D (6 bases). CDR3 sequence: CASSPTTTGATGELFF. CDR3 in DNA: TGTGCCAGCAGCCCCACTACGACAGGAGCCACCGGGGAGCTGTTTTTT.